The table lists the clone carrying this TCR beta chain with a count of one. What it binds is not known. This entry comes from a study of siplizumab effects on memory and regulatory T cells. The CDR3 has 18 residues. CDR1 and CDR2 from the germline V gene are LNHNV and YYDKDF (reference sequence). V shed 1 base, J shed 0 bases, and the junction held 6 bases outside the gene matches. General study points: Solely a minor proportion of alloreactive clones could be assigned to unstimulated subsets. Unstimulated naive T cells seemed to show more diversity than memory cells did, and they also seemed to be among the major contributors to the alloresponse. In controls, approximately 28% of mappable alloreactive CD4+ clones were Treg-derived on average, versus about 65% with siplizumab.

Sequencing of each sample assayed 75,000 to 100,000 TCR templates. Sequenced by immunoSEQ multiplex PCR; TCRdb stores in-frame clones only, minus some. The sample lists more than 85,000 clones, 80% to 95% seen once, with about 2.4% in the top ten. The chain recombines TRBV15 with TRBJ2-6; 7 positions agree with TRBD1. Source material: CD4+ T cells sorted from blood. The origin of this receptor is a human donor in good health. Some clones in this sample may be carry-over from other donors' samples. The CDR3 DNA sequence: TGTGCCACCAGCAGAGCACCCGGACAGGCCTCTGGGGCCAACGTCCTGACTTTC. This translates into CATSRAPGQASGANVLTF.